These 3 T cell receptor beta chains share one sample of origin, sequenced in a study of early T cells in non-severe SARS-CoV-2 infection. TCRdb used MiXCR to reprocess the 5' RACE reads, holding one entry per CDR3 protein. This sample has approximately 37,000 distinct CDR3 sequences, with roughly 5% found just once. The sequencing input was whole blood. The receptors shown here come from an adult who was a healthcare worker with PCR-confirmed SARS-CoV-2 infection or an uninfected control (not recorded which).

This clonotype was picked up a small number of times. CDR3 DNA sequence: TGTGCCAGCAGTCCAGGTGTGGACAATGAGCAGTTCTTC. This gives the protein CASSPGVDNEQFF. This chain links TRBV6-1 with TRBJ2-1; D remains ambiguous. The CDR3 covers 13 residues. V was shortened by 5 bases and J by 5 bases, with 10 bases between the two germline ends. Germline CDR1 is MNHNS and CDR2 is SASEGT.

This clonotype has a single count. At one end, the junction sequence differs from germline, possibly due to a read error. The J gene is TRBJ1-4, the V gene TRBV10-1, with 12 bases identical to TRBD1. This CDR3 contains 20 residues. Germline loops: CDR1 WNHNN, CDR2 SYGVQD (reference sequence). CDR3: CANSELPGQGANRRMKKLFF. The CDR3 DNA reads TGCGCCAACAGTGAGTTACCGGGACAGGGGGCCAACCGTCGGATGAAAAAACTGTTTTTT.

This clonotype came up many times. J is TRBJ2-5 and V is TRBV12-3 or TRBV12-4; 11 bases line up with TRBD1. The junction had 5 bases not matched to a gene; V was cut back by 3 bases and J by 5 bases. The CDR3 has 15 residues. In DNA, the CDR3 is TGTGCCAGCAGTTTTGCGGACAGGGGGCGGGAGACCCAGTACTTC. Encoded protein: CASSFADRGRETQYF.